One sample yielded the 26 T cell receptor beta chains listed below, sequenced in a study of tumor-infiltrating lymphocytes in localized non-small cell lung cancer. Libraries were prepared by immunoSEQ multiplex PCR; TCRdb keeps only in-frame clonotypes and omits some of them. This sample has over 7,000 clones; approximately 80% occur once, and the top ten carry approximately 4.6%. Sequencing was performed on lung tumor tissue. The receptors shown here come from a human donor with non-small cell lung cancer.

The CDR3 loop reads CASSFTGTGTYEQYF. CDR3 in DNA: TGTGCCAGCAGCTTCACGGGGACAGGGACCTACGAGCAGTACTTC. V is TRBV7-2 and J is TRBJ2-7, with 9 bases fitting TRBD1. V was clipped by 3 bases and J by 2 bases; unmatched bases: 5. The CDR3 has 15 residues. The germline gives CDR1 SGHTA, CDR2 FQGNSA.

The chain joins TRBV5-1 to TRBJ1-3; D is unclear. The CDR3 loop spans 15 amino acids. The germline gives CDR1 SGHRS, CDR2 YFSETQ. Trimming removed 0 bases at V and 4 bases at J, with 11 bases between. Here the CDR3 DNA reads TGCGCCAGCAGCTTGGTCGGACTAGGGGGAAACACCATATATTTT. Protein product: CASSLVGLGGNTIYF. Drawing the rest from reference TRBV5-1 and TRBJ1-3, the complete variable domain is KAGVTQTPRYLIKTRGQQVTLSCSPISGHRSVSWYQQTPGQGLQFLFEYFSETQRNKGNFPGRFSGRQFSNSRSEMNVSTLELGDSALYLCASSLVGLGGNTIYFGEGSWLTVV.

The CDR3 region is CASSWPAGELFF. The CDR3 nucleotides read TGTGCCAGCAGCTGGCCCGCCGGGGAGCTGTTTTTT. V and J are TRBV5-6 and TRBJ2-2; no definite D call. Trimming removed 3 bases from V and 6 bases from J, with 6 bases in between. The CDR3 totals 12 residues. Germline V gene lookup returns CDR1 SGHDT and CDR2 YYEEEE.

The genes are TRBV5-1 and TRBJ2-7, with TRBD1 as a possible D gene (5 bases). Per germline, CDR1 SGHRS and CDR2 YFSETQ. CDR3 length: 14 amino acids. V shed 4 bases and J shed 0 bases, with 11 bases lying between them. CDR3 amino acids: CASSTGHNSYEQYF. The DNA for the CDR3 is TGCGCCAGCAGCACAGGACACAACTCCTACGAGCAGTACTTC.

This clone showed up just once. This chain uses TRBV19 with TRBJ2-6; no reliable D call. This CDR3 comprises 15 residues. CDR1 and CDR2 from the germline V gene are LNHDA and SQIVND (reference sequence). V lost 6 bases, J lost 0 bases, and 9 bases lay in between. The CDR3 DNA follows: TGTGCCAGTAGGGTGATAAGCTCTGGGGCCAACGTCCTGACTTTC. This gives the protein CASRVISSGANVLTF.

The rearrangement joins TRBV5-1 to TRBJ1-4, with 7 bases identical to TRBD1. The trim removed 4 bases at V and 5 bases at J, leaving 2 bases unmatched. The length of the CDR3 is 13 residues. Looked up from germline, CDR1 is SGHRS and CDR2 is YFSETQ. CDR3 region: CASSEGQNEKLFF. The CDR3, as DNA: TGCGCCAGCAGCGAGGGACAGAATGAAAAACTGTTTTTT.

There are a few counts of this clone. The CDR3 sequence is CSVSEYPPYTF. The CDR3 DNA reads TGCAGCGTTTCAGAATATCCCCCCTACACCTTC. The chain recombines TRBV29-1 with TRBJ1-2; D not resolved. V was shortened by 5 bases and J by 10 bases, with 14 bases between the two germline ends. The CDR3 contains 11 residues. Germline V gives CDR1 SQVTM, CDR2 ANQGSEA.

This chain joins TRBV19 and TRBJ1-1, with D uncertain. Trimming stripped 4 bases from V and 1 base from J, with 16 bases between. The CDR3 covers 16 residues. Per the germline V gene, CDR1 is LNHDA and CDR2 is SQIVND (reference sequence). CDR3 coding DNA: TGTGCCAGTAGTAACCCCCCCGGGCAGTGGAACACTGAAGCTTTCTTT. It is translated as CASSNPPGQWNTEAFF.

This clone was counted a single time. The genes are TRBV9 and TRBJ2-7; D is undetermined. The germline V gene encodes CDR1 SGDLS and CDR2 YYNGEE. The CDR3 is made up of 9 amino acids. The V end was cut by 4 bases, the J end by 6 bases, with 2 bases between. The CDR3 loop is CASSFEQYF. The DNA of the CDR3 is TGTGCCAGCAGCTTCGAGCAGTACTTC. The full variable domain, in which reference TRBV9 and TRBJ2-7 provide the parts outside the CDR3, is DSGVTQTPKHLITATGQRVTLRCSPRSGDLSVYWYQQSLDQGLQFLIQYYNGEERAKGNILERFSAQQFPDLHSELNLSSLELGDSALYFCASSFEQYFGPGTRLTVT.

The chain combines TRBV27 with TRBJ1-5; D perhaps matches TRBD1 (5 bases). The germline V gene has CDR1 MNHEY and CDR2 SMNVEV (reference sequence). V was trimmed by 6 bases and J by 4 bases, leaving 13 bases between them. CDR3 length: 14 residues. Written as DNA, the CDR3 is TGTGCCAGCAGGGCACAGGATGGTAATCAGCCCCAGCATTTT. This encodes CASRAQDGNQPQHF.

V and J are TRBV7-9 and TRBJ2-6; no firm D call. V was clipped by 4 bases and J by 5 bases, with 15 bases between them. CDR1 and CDR2 from the germline V gene are SEHNR and FQNEAQ (reference sequence). The CDR3 contains 16 residues. The CDR3 DNA follows: TGTGCCAGCAGCTCCTTCCGGACCATTCGGGCCAACGTCCTGACTTTC. Protein: CASSSFRTIRANVLTF.

V and J are TRBV2 and TRBJ1-5, with 7 nucleotides matching TRBD1. The CDR3 totals 15 residues. V lost 1 base and J lost 4; bases outside the gene matches: 4. Germline-derived CDR1 and CDR2 are SNHLY and FYNNEI. The CDR3 is CASSEDWTGNQPQHF. Here the CDR3 DNA reads TGTGCCAGCAGTGAAGATTGGACAGGTAATCAGCCCCAGCATTTT.

The V and J genes are TRBV6-5 and TRBJ1-2; 7 bases fit TRBD1. Germline CDR1 and CDR2: MNHEY and SVGAGI. The CDR3 totals 13 residues. The trim removed 5 bases at V and 4 bases at J, leaving 4 bases unmatched. This CDR3 is CASSRDSRYGYTF. In DNA, the CDR3 is TGTGCCAGCAGTCGGGACAGTCGCTATGGCTACACCTTC.

This clone was observed a handful of times. CDR3 loop: CASSASGTGYEQYF. CDR3 in DNA: TGTGCCAGCAGCGCCTCCGGGACAGGGTACGAGCAGTACTTC. This chain links TRBV9 with TRBJ2-7, with 9 bases matching TRBD1. The germline V gene encodes CDR1 SGDLS and CDR2 YYNGEE. J gave up 4 bases and V 3 bases, and 5 bases lay outside the gene matches. The CDR3 is 14 residues long.

The V and J genes are TRBV13 and TRBJ2-1; the D is unclear. The CDR3 consists of 16 residues. The germline V gene has CDR1 PRHDT and CDR2 FYEKMQ (reference sequence). V was trimmed by 1 base and J by 0 bases, leaving 10 bases between them. The CDR3 DNA is TGTGCCAGCAGCTTAGACAAGGACGGCTCCTACAATGAGCAGTTCTTC. Translated: CASSLDKDGSYNEQFF.

J is TRBJ1-2 and V is TRBV5-5; D is possibly TRBD1 (6 bases). Deletions cut 4 bases from V and 2 bases from J, with 12 bases between. From germline, CDR1 is SGHKS and CDR2 YYEKEE (reference sequence). The CDR3 length is 14 residues. The CDR3 protein is CASSVPTGNYGYTF. DNA for the CDR3: TGTGCCAGCAGCGTCCCAACAGGGAACTATGGCTACACCTTC.

This chain uses TRBV19 with TRBJ1-5; D possibly corresponds to TRBD1 (6 bases). V gave up 1 base and J gave up 7 bases, with 14 bases separating them. The CDR3 is made up of 15 amino acids. Looked up from germline, CDR1 is LNHDA and CDR2 is SQIVND (reference sequence). The CDR3 region is CASSIGWGREQPQHF. CDR3 DNA sequence: TGTGCCAGTAGTATAGGGTGGGGGCGCGAGCAGCCCCAGCATTTT.

CDR3 region: CASSLPAGISSNQPQHF. CDR3 bases: TGTGCCAGCAGTTTGCCAGCGGGGATTTCGAGCAATCAGCCCCAGCATTTT. The rearrangement uses TRBV28 and TRBJ1-5, with unresolved D. The CDR3 length is 17 residues. Germline-derived CDR1 and CDR2 are MDHEN and SYDVKM. The ends were cut back, 3 bases at V and 1 base at J, with 16 bases in the middle. Drawing the rest from reference TRBV28 and TRBJ1-5, the complete variable domain is DVKVTQSSRYLVKRTGEKVFLECVQDMDHENMFWYRQDPGLGLRLIYFSYDVKMKEKGDIPEGYSVSREKKERFSLILESASTNQTSMYLCASSLPAGISSNQPQHFGDGTRLSIL.

Notes on this clone: Other DNA sequences from this sample encode an identical CDR3 as well. The V call is TRBV7-9, the J call TRBJ1-3, with TRBD1 matching 9 bases. V lost 6 bases and J lost 4; bases outside the gene matches: 7. The CDR3 runs to 15 residues. Germline V lookup: CDR1 SEHNR, CDR2 FQNEAQ (reference sequence). For the CDR3, the DNA is TGTGCCAGCAGTTTACAGGGGGCGACGGGAAACACCATATATTTT. As protein: CASSLQGATGNTIYF.

The CDR3 protein is CASSPTGTGSDEQYF. The CDR3 DNA follows: TGTGCCAGCAGTCCCACCGGGACAGGGTCGGACGAGCAGTACTTC. V gene TRBV27 combines with J gene TRBJ2-7; TRBD1 agrees at 9 bases. The CDR3 consists of 15 residues. After removal of 5 bases from V and 5 bases from J, the junction contained 10 bases not matched to a gene. Germline values: CDR1 MNHEY, CDR2 SMNVEV (reference sequence).

CDR3: CASSLHSPSGRAGVAQYF. CDR3 nucleotide sequence: TGTGCCAGCAGCTTACACTCCCCTAGCGGGAGGGCCGGAGTTGCGCAGTATTTT. The chain uses TRBV7-2 and TRBJ2-3; 12 nucleotides line up with TRBD2. Germline loops: CDR1 SGHTA, CDR2 FQGNSA. V gave up 2 bases and J gave up 10 bases; unmatched junction bases: 16. This CDR3 has 18 amino acids.

Comments on this clone: Different DNA sequences within this sample yield the same CDR3. The chain has TRBV11-3 and TRBJ1-5; TRBD1 might be the D (5 bases). Deletions cut 1 base from V and 4 bases from J, with 11 bases between. Germline V gene lookup returns CDR1 SGHNT and CDR2 YENEEA. The CDR3 loop spans 15 amino acids. The CDR3 DNA follows: TGTGCCAGCAGCTTAGGGGACGGAGAGAATCAGCCCCAGCATTTT. It codes for CASSLGDGENQPQHF.

This clone was seen a handful of times. The genes are TRBV6-4 and TRBJ2-3; D is perhaps TRBD2 (6 bases). The germline gives CDR1 MRHNA, CDR2 SNTAGT. The CDR3 loop spans 16 amino acids. V lost 0 bases and J lost 0, with 10 bases in between. The CDR3, as DNA: TGTGCCAGCAGTGACTCTGCGGGATCTAGCACAGATACGCAGTATTTT. Translating it yields CASSDSAGSSTDTQYF.

Here the CDR3 reads CASSRTGFQPQHF. DNA for the CDR3: TGTGCCAGCAGTAGGACAGGGTTTCAGCCCCAGCATTTT. The J gene is TRBJ1-5, the V gene TRBV27; 8 nucleotides match TRBD1. The trim removed 5 bases at V and 6 bases at J, leaving 3 bases unmatched. The CDR3 totals 13 residues. Germline V lookup: CDR1 MNHEY, CDR2 SMNVEV (reference sequence).

The chain recombines TRBV29-1 with TRBJ2-6, with 8 bases that match TRBD1. With V trimmed by 4 bases and J by 3 bases, 5 bases remained unmatched. CDR3 size: 15 residues. Germline CDR1 SQVTM, CDR2 ANQGSEA. CDR3 nucleotide sequence: TGCAGCGTTGCGCAGGGGGCGAGTGGGGCCAACGTCCTGACTTTC. It is translated as CSVAQGASGANVLTF.

The CDR3 loop is CASSPGLADTQYF. DNA of the CDR3: TGTGCCAGTAGTCCCGGTTTAGCAGATACGCAGTATTTT. The gene calls are TRBV19 and TRBJ2-3, with D unclear. This CDR3 has 13 amino acids. V was shortened by 5 bases and J by 4 bases, with 10 bases between the two germline ends. Germline V CDR1 and CDR2: LNHDA, SQIVND (reference sequence).